This T cell receptor (beta chain) derives from a study of T cells in Graves' hyperthyroidism and ophthalmopathy. Germline assignment: CDR1 SQVTM and CDR2 ANQGSEA. CDR3 length: 13 amino acids. The ends were cut back, 3 bases at V and 3 bases at J, with 11 bases in the middle. This clonotype was observed a few times. Its antigen is still unknown. Findings of the study overall: Most expanded thyroid clonotypes above 0.001 also appeared in blood. Ophthalmopathy was told apart from stable hyperthyroidism by a 13 V-J model.

When ophthalmopathy did not progress within 18 months, Graves' hyperthyroidism was considered stable. 10 ml of fresh peripheral blood supplied the PBMCs. TCR beta CDR3 regions were amplified from RNA transcripts. The HTBI primer set drove a first-round RT-PCR of the TCR CDR3. TCRdb re-called the multiplex PCR reads with MiXCR, one entry per CDR3 protein. Of approximately 710,000 distinct CDR3 sequences detected, approximately 15% appear once; the ten largest clones hold around 15%. The TCR originated in a man aged 50-60 years with Graves' hyperthyroidism. The rearrangement uses TRBV29-1 and TRBJ1-1, with D perhaps matching TRBD1 (6 bases). Sequencing was performed on blood. CDR3 nucleotide sequence: TGCAGCGTTGATGGCAGGGGAGACACTGAAGCTTTCTTT. Its translation is CSVDGRGDTEAFF.